These T cell receptor beta chains were read from a single sample in a study of post-analysis software for immune sequencing data. TCRdb used MiXCR to reprocess the PCR reads, holding one entry per CDR3 protein. The sample lists hundreds of thousands of distinct CDR3 sequences; 36% were seen once. Sequences were obtained from blood. The source of these receptors is a girl aged 5 to 17 with multiple sclerosis. Both conserved end residues are part of each CDR3. The order of the fields is clone size, V gene, J gene, D gene, CDR3 protein, CDR3 DNA. The D gene is left open where the match is weak. Clone size is not always given. Where it is, it says once, few, many or a class for expanded clones.

NA	TRBV24-1	TRBJ2-2	NA	CATSASANTGELFF	TGTGCCACCAGTGCGAGCGCGAACACCGGGGAGCTGTTTTTT
many	TRBV4-1	TRBJ2-1	NA	CASSQEPQGISNEQFF	TGCGCCAGCAGCCAAGAACCGCAGGGAATATCAAATGAGCAGTTCTTC
many	TRBV10-3	TRBJ2-5	NA	CAISPDSRDQETQYF	TGTGCCATCAGTCCGGACAGCCGGGACCAAGAGACCCAGTACTTC
NA	TRBV20-1	TRBJ2-1	TRBD1	CSASDRGPSPDEQFF	TGCAGTGCTAGCGACAGGGGGCCCAGCCCGGATGAGCAGTTCTTC
few	TRBV5-6	TRBJ2-7	TRBD2	CASSLAGGGLAYEQYF	TGTGCCAGCAGCTTGGCCGGCGGGGGTCTGGCCTACGAGCAGTACTTC
many	TRBV6-6	TRBJ2-1	NA	CASSYPDSFSYNEQFF	TGTGCCAGCAGTTACCCCGACAGTTTCTCCTACAATGAGCAGTTCTTC
many	TRBV28	TRBJ1-5	TRBD1	CAGDRGRNQPQHF	TGTGCCGGCGACAGGGGTCGGAATCAGCCCCAGCATTTT
NA	TRBV20-1	TRBJ1-6	TRBD1	CCTRTDRDNSPLHF	TGCTGTACTAGGACGGACAGGGACAATTCACCCCTCCACTTT
once	TRBV6-4	TRBJ2-1	TRBD2	CASSGTSGGANEQFF	TGTGCCAGCAGTGGGACTAGCGGGGGGGCCAATGAGCAGTTCTTC
many	TRBV20-1	TRBJ2-3	NA	CSARGGVPGLAGVDTQYF	TGCAGTGCTAGAGGGGGGGTACCCGGGCTAGCAGGCGTAGATACGCAGTATTTT
many	TRBV28	TRBJ2-1	TRBD2	CASSRTSGGRYNEQFF	TGTGCCAGCAGTCGGACTAGCGGGGGAAGATACAATGAGCAGTTCTTC
many	TRBV6-1	TRBJ2-3	NA	CASSEDSPIDTQYF	TGTGCCAGCAGTGAGGACAGCCCTATAGATACGCAGTATTTT
many	TRBV6-2/TRBV6-3	TRBJ2-1	TRBD2	CASSRPGTSGTRNEQFF	TGTGCCAGCAGCCGCCCGGGGACTAGCGGGACCCGCAATGAGCAGTTCTTC
NA	TRBV29-1	TRBJ1-2	NA	CSVGGSGEGYGYTF	TGCAGCGTTGGGGGATCGGGGGAGGGCTATGGCTACACCTTC
NA	TRBV7-9	TRBJ2-7	NA	CASNRVDYEQYF	TGTGCCAGCAACAGGGTCGACTACGAGCAGTACTTC
few	TRBV12-3/TRBV12-4	TRBJ2-5	TRBD2	CASSPTSAKGTQYF	TGTGCCAGCAGCCCAACTAGCGCCAAAGGGACCCAGTACTTC
NA	TRBV7-2	TRBJ2-7	NA	CASSRGRELPEQYF	TGTGCCAGCAGCCGGGGGCGGGAGCTTCCCGAGCAGTACTTC
NA	TRBV3-1	TRBJ2-3	NA	CASSVRTGRFADTQYF	TGTGCCAGCAGCGTCCGGACGGGGCGGTTCGCAGATACGCAGTATTTT
NA	TRBV4-1	TRBJ2-5	TRBD1	CASSSADREDEQYF	TGCGCCAGCAGCTCCGCGGACAGGGAGGATGAGCAGTACTTC
NA	TRBV2	TRBJ1-5	NA	CASSELVIGNQPQHF	TGTGCCAGCAGTGAATTGGTTATCGGCAATCAGCCCCAGCATTTT
NA	TRBV6-5	TRBJ1-4	NA	CARGSTPTEKLFF	TGTGCCAGAGGTAGTACACCCACGGAAAAACTGTTTTTT
NA	TRBV10-2	TRBJ2-1	TRBD2	CASRELAGGSFYNEQFF	TGCGCCAGCAGAGAACTAGCGGGAGGGTCATTTTACAATGAGCAGTTCTTC
many	TRBV9	TRBJ2-6	NA	CASSTGRISGANVLTF	TGTGCCAGCAGCACGGGACGGATCTCTGGGGCCAACGTCCTGACTTTC
NA	TRBV27	TRBJ2-7	TRBD2	CVSSPVGLAFSRRGFYEQYF	TGTGTCAGCAGCCCGGTGGGACTAGCTTTTTCTAGGAGGGGTTTTTACGAGCAGTACTTC
once	TRBV11-2	TRBJ2-5	TRBD2	CASSPRISGELRQETQYF	TGTGCCAGCAGCCCCCGCATTAGCGGGGAGTTACGACAAGAGACCCAGTACTTC
NA	TRBV29-1	TRBJ2-7	NA	CSGGSSYEQYF	TGCAGCGGTGGGTCCTCCTACGAGCAGTACTTC
NA	TRBV12-3/TRBV12-4	TRBJ1-2	NA	CASRAQVAYGYTF	TGTGCCAGCCGCGCACAGGTGGCCTATGGCTACACCTTC
many	TRBV6-6	TRBJ2-4	NA	CASSYSTSSARRNIQYF	TGTGCCAGCAGTTACTCAACTTCTAGCGCGAGGAGGAACATTCAGTACTTC
NA	TRBV27	TRBJ1-1	TRBD1	CASSPGQGLNTEAFF	TGTGCCAGCAGTCCGGGACAGGGATTGAACACTGAAGCTTTCTTT
many	TRBV10-3	TRBJ2-6	NA	CAISEGTGGRSGANVLTF	TGTGCCATCAGTGAGGGCACTGGAGGTCGGTCTGGGGCCAACGTCCTGACTTTC
many	TRBV7-3	TRBJ2-3	TRBD2	CASSWTSGTTDTQYF	TGTGCCAGCAGCTGGACTAGCGGGACCACAGATACGCAGTATTTT
many	TRBV5-1	TRBJ2-5	NA	CASSPRGGETQYF	TGCGCCAGCAGCCCCCGAGGCGGGGAGACCCAGTACTTC
few	TRBV12-3/TRBV12-4	TRBJ1-2	NA	CASSLNRDGGYTF	TGTGCCAGCAGCCTCAACAGGGATGGTGGCTACACCTTC
NA	TRBV7-2	TRBJ2-1	TRBD2	CASSLGTSGYNGQFF	TGTGCCAGCAGCTTAGGGACTAGCGGTTACAATGGGCAGTTCTTC
NA	TRBV12-3/TRBV12-4	TRBJ2-3	TRBD1	CASSLDRADTEYF	TGTGCCAGCAGTCTGGACAGGGCAGATACGGAGTATTTT
NA	TRBV27	TRBJ1-1	NA	CASRAAGGNTEAFF	TGTGCCAGCAGGGCAGCCGGGGGGAACACTGAAGCTTTCTTT
NA	TRBV5-4	TRBJ2-2	TRBD1	CASSWGQDNTGELFF	TGTGCCAGCAGCTGGGGACAGGATAACACCGGGGAGCTGTTTTTT
many	TRBV6-5	TRBJ2-1	TRBD2	CASSSGTSGHTYYNEQFF	TGTGCCAGCAGTTCCGGGACTAGCGGACATACGTACTACAATGAGCAGTTCTTC
NA	TRBV5-6	TRBJ2-7	NA	CASSTGLREQYF	TGTGCCAGCAGCACGGGACTCCGCGAGCAGTACTTC
NA	TRBV7-9	TRBJ2-1	TRBD2	CASNPTGGTQFF	TGTGCCAGCAACCCGACGGGGGGGACCCAGTTCTTC
NA	TRBV5-6	TRBJ1-1	NA	CASSLPSTAMNTEAFF	TGTGCCAGCAGCTTGCCCTCGACAGCGATGAACACTGAAGCTTTCTTT
NA	TRBV6-2/TRBV6-3	TRBJ2-3	TRBD2	CASNDIGTSGGAAQYF	TGTGCCAGCAACGACATCGGGACTAGCGGGGGGGCGGCGCAGTATTTT
NA	TRBV2	TRBJ2-1	TRBD2	CASGTGLASPEQFF	TGTGCCAGCGGAACGGGACTAGCGTCCCCTGAGCAGTTCTTC
NA	TRBV6-6	TRBJ1-2	NA	CASRYDRGDYGYTF	TGTGCCAGCAGGTACGATAGGGGGGACTATGGCTACACCTTC
many	TRBV10-3	TRBJ1-4	NA	CASGVGEKLFF	TGTGCCTCGGGCGTGGGTGAAAAACTGTTTTTT
few	TRBV5-1	TRBJ1-4	TRBD1	CASSGGTATNEKLFF	TGCGCCAGCAGCGGAGGGACAGCAACTAATGAAAAACTGTTTTTT
many	TRBV20-1	TRBJ2-1	TRBD2	CSATPLAGSYNEQFF	TGCAGTGCTACCCCTCTAGCGGGATCCTACAATGAGCAGTTCTTC
few	TRBV20-1	TRBJ2-5	NA	CSADRTVEETQYF	TGCAGTGCTGACCGGACGGTTGAGGAGACCCAGTACTTC
many	TRBV14	TRBJ1-1	NA	CASSRTVNTEAFF	TGTGCCAGCAGCCGTACAGTGAACACTGAAGCTTTCTTT
many	TRBV5-6	TRBJ1-2	NA	CASSLAAGVAYGYTF	TGTGCCAGCAGCTTAGCCGCCGGGGTGGCCTATGGCTACACCTTC
many	TRBV29-1	TRBJ2-3	TRBD1	CSVRDPTSRDRTDTQYF	TGCAGCGTGAGGGATCCCACGTCCCGGGACAGAACGGATACGCAGTATTTT
few	TRBV25-1	TRBJ1-1	TRBD1	CASSEGGTGGGTEAFF	TGTGCCAGCAGTGAAGGGGGGACAGGGGGCGGGACTGAAGCTTTCTTT
few	TRBV4-1	TRBJ2-1	NA	CASSQEGLYNEQFF	TGCGCCAGCAGCCAAGAGGGCCTTTACAATGAGCAGTTCTTC
many	TRBV27	TRBJ2-3	TRBD1	CASSLSWDRGPGFYTDTQYF	TGTGCCAGCAGTTTATCGTGGGACAGGGGACCAGGTTTCTACACAGATACGCAGTATTTT